This T cell receptor beta chain stems from a study of vaccination effects on CD4 cells after COVID-19. The CDR3 totals 13 residues. Germline lookup yields CDR1 SGHAT and CDR2 FQNNGV. The ends lost 5 bases at V and 8 bases at J; junction bases unmatched: 8. Sequenced by immunoSEQ multiplex PCR; TCRdb stores in-frame clones only, minus some. The repertoire includes around 30,000 clones, 60% to 75% of them detected once, and under 20% sits in the top ten. This clone was seen only a few times. Antigen: not known. Using viral peptide pools, the ViraFEST assay grew out antigen-specific CD4+ T cells prior to sequencing. Culture proceeded for 10 days, and CD4+ T cells were then isolated. Each participant was administered two doses of either the BNT162b2 or the mRNA-1273 vaccine.

The chain has TRBV11-2 and TRBJ1-2; 7 bases are a match to TRBD1. The receptor's source is a human donor who received a COVID-19 vaccine. Sequenced material: CD4+ T cells from PBMCs cultured with HCoV-OC43 spike peptides, taken after COVID-19 vaccination. The subset: HCoV-OC43 spike overlapping peptide pool stimulation. CDR3 in DNA: TGTGCCAGCAGCATACAGGGGAGAGGGGGCTACACCTTC. Its translation: CASSIQGRGGYTF.